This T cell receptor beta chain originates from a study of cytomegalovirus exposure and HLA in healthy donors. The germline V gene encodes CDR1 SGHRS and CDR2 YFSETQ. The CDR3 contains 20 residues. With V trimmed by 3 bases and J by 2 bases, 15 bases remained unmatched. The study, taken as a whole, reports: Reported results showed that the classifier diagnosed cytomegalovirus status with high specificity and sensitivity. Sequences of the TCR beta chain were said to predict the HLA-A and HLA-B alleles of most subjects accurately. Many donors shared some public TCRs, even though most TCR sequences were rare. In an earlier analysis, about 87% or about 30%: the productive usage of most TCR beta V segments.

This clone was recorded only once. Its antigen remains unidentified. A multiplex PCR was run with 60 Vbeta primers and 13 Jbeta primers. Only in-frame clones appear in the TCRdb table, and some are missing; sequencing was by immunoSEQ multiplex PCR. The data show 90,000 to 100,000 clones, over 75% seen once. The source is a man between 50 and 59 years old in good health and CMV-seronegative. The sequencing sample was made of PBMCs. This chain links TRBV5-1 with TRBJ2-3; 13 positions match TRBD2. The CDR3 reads CASSSRTSGRRSLSTDTQYF. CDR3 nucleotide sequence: TGCGCCAGCAGCTCTAGGACTAGCGGGAGACGTTCCCTTTCCACAGATACGCAGTATTTT.